This TCR beta chain was captured in a study of Graves' ophthalmopathy and Graves' hyperthyroidism. For the study at large: Absence of ophthalmopathy within 18 months of follow-up defined stable hyperthyroidism.

Other autoimmune disease, uncontrolled infection, pregnancy and lactation led to exclusion. Establishment of the diagnosis relied upon clinical symptoms, serum thyroxine, TRAb, thyroid ultrasound and orbital computed tomography. The V gene end was trimmed by 5 bases and the J gene end by 7 bases; junction bases not matched to a gene: 13. The CDR3 has 15 amino acids. Germline V CDR1 and CDR2: SGHVS, FNYEAQ. Study findings and constraints: Sensitivity of 85% to 90% and specificity of approximately 81% were achieved when a 13-signature model separated ophthalmopathy from stable hyperthyroidism.

Amplification of the TCR beta CDR3 regions used RNA transcripts (as template). RT-PCR was first run with HTBI primers, then multiplex PCR in a second round. Each CDR3 protein is one row after TCRdb ran MiXCR on the multiplex PCR reads. The sample lists roughly 1.1 million distinct CDR3 sequences, roughly two fifths occurring once. A few counts support this clonotype. The antigen remains undetermined. Sequenced material: peripheral blood or thyroid tissue (not recorded which). The sequence was obtained from an adult man with Graves' hyperthyroidism. J is TRBJ2-5 and V is TRBV7-6; 7 nucleotides align to TRBD1. The CDR3 spells CASSIQGGAGGTQYF. In DNA form, the CDR3 reads TGTGCCAGCAGCATCCAAGGGGGCGCGGGTGGGACCCAGTACTTC.